This passage covers 22 T cell receptor beta chains from one sample sequenced in a study of cytomegalovirus exposure and HLA in healthy donors. Assay used: immunoSEQ multiplex PCR; TCRdb lists only in-frame clones, some missing. The sample shows roughly 270,000 clones, 85% to 90% of them seen only once. Source material: PBMCs. These receptors originate from a woman under 30 in good health and CMV-seronegative.

This chain links TRBV11-2 with TRBJ2-7; tentative D call: TRBD1 (6 bases). Germline V gene sequence: CDR1 SGHAT, CDR2 FQNNGV. The CDR3 runs 16 residues. V lost 1 base and J 1 base, leaving 14 bases between the germline ends. CDR3 in amino acids: CASSLAPRGRSYEQYF. The CDR3 DNA reads TGTGCCAGCAGCTTAGCCCCCAGGGGCAGATCCTACGAGCAGTACTTC. Combining the CDR3 with reference TRBV11-2 and TRBJ2-7 gives the whole variable domain EAGVAQSPRYKIIEKRQSVAFWCNPISGHATLYWYQQILGQGPKLLIQFQNNGVVDDSQLPKDRFSAERLKGVDSTLKIQPAKLEDSAVYLCASSLAPRGRSYEQYFGPGTRLTVT.

V is TRBV7-3 and J is TRBJ2-1, with D perhaps TRBD2 (6 bases). This CDR3 comprises 14 residues. With 3 bases removed from V and 5 bases from J, the gap between germline ends came to 11 bases. Germline-derived CDR1 and CDR2 are SGHTA and FQGTGA. Here the CDR3 reads CASSFAGSNNEQFF. The CDR3 DNA is TGTGCCAGCAGCTTCGCCGGGAGTAACAATGAGCAGTTCTTC.

This clone has only a few counts. The rearrangement links TRBV28 to TRBJ2-7; TRBD1 aligns across 8 bases. Germline CDR1 MDHEN, CDR2 SYDVKM. The CDR3 spans 12 residues. With V trimmed by 5 bases and J by 7 bases, 4 bases remained unmatched. The CDR3 DNA follows: TGTGCCAGCAGTCTCAGGGGGCTTGAGCAGTACTTC. Translated: CASSLRGLEQYF.

The chain employs TRBV27 and TRBJ2-5; 13 nucleotides align to TRBD2. The CDR3 is made up of 16 amino acids. Germline assignment: CDR1 MNHEY and CDR2 SMNVEV (reference sequence). V lost 4 bases to trimming and J lost 0 bases; unmatched junction nucleotides: 2. The CDR3 protein is CASSSGLAGDQETQYF. The DNA of the CDR3 is TGTGCCAGCAGTTCCGGACTAGCGGGGGACCAAGAGACCCAGTACTTC.

V gene TRBV7-3 combines with J gene TRBJ1-1, with D perhaps TRBD1 (6 bases). CDR1 is SGHTA and CDR2 is FQGTGA in the germline V gene. Trimming pared 1 base from V and 10 bases from J, leaving 25 bases between. The CDR3 loop spans 17 amino acids. The CDR3 DNA is TGTGCCAGCAGCTTAAGGGGCGAAAGGGGGTTGGATGGAGGAGCTTTCTTT. The encoded protein is CASSLRGERGLDGGAFF.

The chain has TRBV2 and TRBJ2-4; the match to TRBD2 covers 7 bases. Germline CDR1 reads SNHLY; CDR2 reads FYNNEI. This CDR3 is 12 amino acids long. With 10 bases clipped from V and 6 bases from J, the junction kept 6 bases outside the gene matches. As DNA, the CDR3 is TGTGCCACCTCACGGGAGGCAAACATTCAGTACTTC. Protein: CATSREANIQYF.

The rearrangement links TRBV14 to TRBJ2-5; possible D gene TRBD2, 6 bases. This CDR3 has 13 amino acids. The germline V gene encodes CDR1 SGHDN and CDR2 FVKESK. The V and J ends lost 3 bases and 5 bases respectively, with 10 bases between them. CDR3 nucleotide sequence: TGTGCCAGCAGCCATTCTGGGACTGAGACCCAGTACTTC. Translating it yields CASSHSGTETQYF.

The V and J genes are TRBV28 and TRBJ2-7, with TRBD1 matching 7 bases. V trimming: 5 bases; J trimming: 5 bases; junction bases outside the gene matches: 9. The CDR3 contains 14 residues. Germline V CDR1 and CDR2: MDHEN, SYDVKM. Written as DNA, the CDR3 is TGTGCCAGCAGTACCCGTAGGGGGCGTAACGAGCAGTACTTC. Translated: CASSTRRGRNEQYF.

J is TRBJ1-1 and V is TRBV6-5, with D tentatively TRBD1 (6 bases). The CDR3 extends over 15 amino acids. V shed 0 bases and J shed 5 bases, with 13 bases lying between them. The germline V gene has CDR1 MNHEY and CDR2 SVGAGI. In DNA form, the CDR3 reads TGTGCCAGCAGTTACTCTTGGGGGCGCGAAACTGAAGCTTTCTTT. Encoded protein: CASSYSWGRETEAFF.

This sequence joins TRBV14 and TRBJ2-6; the D gene is possibly TRBD1 (5 bases). Germline V lookup: CDR1 SGHDN, CDR2 FVKESK. The CDR3 length is 17 residues. Trimming shortened V by 6 bases and J by 4 bases, and 19 bases separated the two germline ends. CDR3 nucleotide sequence: TGTGCCAGCAGTCCTCGGTCGTGGGGCGCGGGGGCCAACGTCCTGACTTTC. Its translation: CASSPRSWGAGANVLTF.

The gene calls are TRBV11-2 and TRBJ1-1; maybe TRBD1 (5 bases). Trimming stripped 2 bases from V and 4 bases from J, with 14 bases between. Per germline, CDR1 SGHAT and CDR2 FQNNGV. This CDR3 is 15 amino acids long. In DNA form, the CDR3 reads TGTGCCAGCAGCTTAACGGGGCCCGGGGGCACTGAAGCTTTCTTT. It is translated as CASSLTGPGGTEAFF.

The rearrangement links TRBV7-9 to TRBJ1-2, with 7 bases that match TRBD1. Germline V gene lookup returns CDR1 SEHNR and CDR2 FQNEAQ (reference sequence). This CDR3 is 19 amino acids long. V was pared by 5 bases and J by 0 bases, with 18 bases of the junction left unmatched. The CDR3 DNA follows: TGTGCCAGCAGCCCCCCCGGGACAGTAGTCCCGCTCACTAACTATGGCTACACCTTC. Its protein is CASSPPGTVVPLTNYGYTF. Together with reference TRBV7-9 and TRBJ1-2, the CDR3 gives the full variable domain: DTGVSQNPRHKITKRGQNVTFRCDPISEHNRLYWYRQTLGQGPEFLTYFQNEAQLEKSRLLSDRFSAERPKGSFSTLEIQRTEQGDSAMYLCASSPPGTVVPLTNYGYTFGSGTRLTVV.

The rearrangement links TRBV5-4 to TRBJ2-3; D is perhaps TRBD2 (5 bases). Germline assignment: CDR1 SGHNT and CDR2 YYREEE (reference sequence). CDR3 length: 12 amino acids. V was trimmed by 7 bases and J by 4 bases, leaving 10 bases between them. CDR3 loop: CASRLRADTQYF. The CDR3, as DNA: TGTGCCAGCCGTTTGAGGGCAGATACGCAGTATTTT. The full variable domain, rest sourced from reference TRBV5-4 and TRBJ2-3, is ETGVTQSPTHLIKTRGQQVTLRCSSQSGHNTVSWYQQALGQGPQFIFQYYREEENGRGNFPPRFSGLQFPNYSSELNVNALELDDSALYLCASRLRADTQYFGPGTRLTVL.

The V call is TRBV7-2, the J call TRBJ2-2; D uncertain. The CDR3 loop spans 14 amino acids. CDR1 SGHTA and CDR2 FQGNSA come from the germline V gene. Trimming removed 5 bases from V and 4 bases from J, with 11 bases in between. For the CDR3, the DNA is TGTGCCAGCAGCACCGGGTCAGCCACCGGGGAGCTGTTTTTT. It translates to CASSTGSATGELFF.

The chain uses TRBV18 and TRBJ2-7, with TRBD1 matching over 9 bases. Per germline, CDR1 KGHSH and CDR2 LQKENI. This CDR3 spans 14 amino acids. Unmatched junction bases numbered 1, after V lost 4 bases and J lost 0 bases. CDR3 nucleotides: TGTGCCAGCTCACGACAGGGGGACTCCTACGAGCAGTACTTC. Its protein product is CASSRQGDSYEQYF.

The V gene is TRBV5-6, the J gene TRBJ1-2; TRBD1 matches at 7 bases. This CDR3 spans 14 amino acids. Per the germline V gene, CDR1 is SGHDT and CDR2 is YYEEEE. The J segment lost 8 bases and the V segment lost 0 bases, leaving 7 bases of the junction unmatched. The CDR3 DNA reads TGTGCCAGCAGCTTGGACAGGGGTACGCAGGGCTACACCTTC. Protein sequence: CASSLDRGTQGYTF.

V and J are TRBV28 and TRBJ1-2, with a possible D match to TRBD1 (6 bases). The CDR3 runs to 12 residues. CDR1 MDHEN and CDR2 SYDVKM come from the germline V gene. CDR3 nucleotide sequence: TGTGCGTCCCGGGGGGGCGACTATGGCTACACCTTC. This translates into CASRGGDYGYTF.

This chain uses TRBV7-2 with TRBJ2-5; TRBD2 matches at 7 bases. Losses at the gene ends were 8 bases for V and 7 bases for J; bases not matched to a gene: 13. This CDR3 spans 14 amino acids. Germline V gene sequence: CDR1 SGHTA, CDR2 FQGNSA. The CDR3 loop reads CASGTHQQRGTQYF. The CDR3 coding sequence is TGTGCCAGCGGAACGCACCAACAGCGGGGGACCCAGTACTTC.

The rearrangement joins TRBV4-3 to TRBJ2-1, with 8 positions matching TRBD2. Losses at the gene ends were 0 bases for V and 6 bases for J; bases not matched to a gene: 13. Germline V gene lookup returns CDR1 LGHNA and CDR2 YSLEER. The CDR3 sequence is 18 residues long. The CDR3 is CASSQDRRAGGHRNEQFF. For the CDR3, the DNA is TGCGCCAGCAGCCAAGATCGACGGGCGGGAGGCCACCGCAATGAGCAGTTCTTC.

This clone came up a few times. The chain has TRBV30 and TRBJ2-5; 8 nucleotides align to TRBD2. The junction had 9 bases not matched to a gene; V was cut back by 2 bases and J by 1 base. Germline V gives CDR1 GTSNPN, CDR2 SVGIG (reference sequence). CDR3 length equals 16 residues. In nucleotides, the CDR3 is TGTGCCTGGAGTCTGGCGGGAGGATCCTTCCAAGAGACCCAGTACTTC. Amino acid sequence: CAWSLAGGSFQETQYF.

The V gene is TRBV27, the J gene TRBJ2-7; 7 bases are shared with TRBD1. The CDR3 extends over 13 amino acids. V shed 5 bases, J shed 6 bases, and the junction held 7 bases outside the gene matches. Germline CDR1 and CDR2: MNHEY and SMNVEV (reference sequence). The CDR3 DNA is TGTGCCAGCAGTAATTACAGGGGAGCCGAGCAGTACTTC. It specifies CASSNYRGAEQYF.

The chain employs TRBV5-6 and TRBJ2-7, with D unclear. Germline-derived CDR1 and CDR2 are SGHDT and YYEEEE. CDR3 size: 11 residues. Trimming took 0 bases from V and 7 from J, leaving 5 bases between them. This CDR3 is CASSLAREQYF. In DNA form, the CDR3 reads TGTGCCAGCAGCTTGGCGAGAGAGCAGTACTTC.